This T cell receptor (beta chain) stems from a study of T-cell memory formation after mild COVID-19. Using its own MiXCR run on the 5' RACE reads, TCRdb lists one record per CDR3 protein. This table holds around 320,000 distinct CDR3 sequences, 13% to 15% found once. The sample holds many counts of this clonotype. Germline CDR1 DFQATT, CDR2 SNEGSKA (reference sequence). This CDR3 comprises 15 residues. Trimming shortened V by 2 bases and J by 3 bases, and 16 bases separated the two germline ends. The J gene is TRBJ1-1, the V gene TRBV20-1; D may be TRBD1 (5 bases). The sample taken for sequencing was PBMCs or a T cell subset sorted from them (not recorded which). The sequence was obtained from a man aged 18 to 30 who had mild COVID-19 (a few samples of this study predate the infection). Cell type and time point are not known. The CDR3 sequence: CSARSGGRRDTEAFF. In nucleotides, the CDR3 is TGCAGTGCTAGATCGGGGGGAAGACGGGACACTGAAGCTTTCTTT.